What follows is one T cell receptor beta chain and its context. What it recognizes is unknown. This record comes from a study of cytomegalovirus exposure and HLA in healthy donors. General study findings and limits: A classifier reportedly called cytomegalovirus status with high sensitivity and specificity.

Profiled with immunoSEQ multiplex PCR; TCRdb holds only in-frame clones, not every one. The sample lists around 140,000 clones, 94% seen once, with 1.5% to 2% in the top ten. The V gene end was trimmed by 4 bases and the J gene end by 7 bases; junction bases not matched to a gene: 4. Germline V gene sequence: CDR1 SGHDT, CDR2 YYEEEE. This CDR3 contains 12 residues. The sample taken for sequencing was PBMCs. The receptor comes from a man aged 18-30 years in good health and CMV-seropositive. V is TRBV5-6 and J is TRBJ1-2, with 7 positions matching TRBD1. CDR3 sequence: CASSLRQGGYTF. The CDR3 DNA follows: TGTGCCAGCAGCCTACGACAGGGTGGCTACACCTTC. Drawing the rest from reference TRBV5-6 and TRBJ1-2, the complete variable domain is DAGVTQSPTHLIKTRGQQVTLRCSPKSGHDTVSWYQQALGQGPQFIFQYYEEEERQRGNFPDRFSGHQFPNYSSELNVNALLLGDSALYLCASSLRQGGYTFGSGTRLTVV.